The 17 T cell receptor beta chains in this list originate from one sample, sequenced in a study of identical twins. TCRdb redid the calling of the 5' RACE reads with MiXCR, one entry per CDR3 protein. The repertoire holds nearly 900,000 distinct CDR3 sequences, with 9% to 15% as singletons. This sample also belongs to another study, concerning yellow fever vaccine responses in identical twins.

Sequencing was performed on PBMCs. The receptors derive from a woman under 30 in good health.

Ten or more counts support this clonotype. This chain connects TRBV7-8 to TRBJ2-6; possibly TRBD1 or TRBD2 for D (6 bases each). Germline CDR1 is SGHVS and CDR2 is FQNEAQ. CDR3 length: 20 amino acids. Trimming left V 1 base short and J 0 bases short, with 19 bases between. CDR3 sequence (DNA): TGTGCCAGCAGCTTAGAGGGGGGCGGGGTTGTCAGCTCTGGGGCCAACGTCCTGACTTTC. It yields the protein CASSLEGGGVVSSGANVLTF. Full variable domain (rest looked up from reference TRBV7-8 and TRBJ2-6): GAGVSQSPRYKVAKRGQDVALRCDPISGHVSLFWYQQALGQGPEFLTYFQNEAQLDKSGLPSDRFFAERPEGSVSTLKIQRTQQEDSAVYLCASSLEGGGVVSSGANVLTFGAGSRLTVL.

This clonotype was picked up a small number of times. The chain recombines TRBV20-1 with TRBJ2-1; D is unresolved. The CDR3 is 10 residues long. Trimming took 6 bases from V and 8 from J, leaving 8 bases between them. In germline, CDR1 is DFQATT, CDR2 SNEGSKA (reference sequence). The CDR3 region is CSAHKDEQFF. Here the CDR3 DNA reads TGCAGTGCACACAAGGATGAGCAGTTCTTC.

The sample holds a few counts of this clonotype. V gene TRBV3-1 combines with J gene TRBJ2-2; D is unclear. V was pared by 6 bases and J by 4 bases, with 12 bases between. The CDR3 runs to 14 residues. The germline V gene has CDR1 LGHDT and CDR2 YNNKEL (reference sequence). CDR3 sequence reads: CASRAEVGTGELFF. CDR3 sequence (DNA): TGTGCCAGCAGGGCCGAGGTGGGCACCGGGGAGCTGTTTTTT.

The sample holds many counts of this clonotype. One junction end does not reproduce the germline sequence, and a read error may be involved. The chain uses TRBV4-1 and TRBJ1-4, with D possibly matching TRBD1 (5 bases). Germline CDR1 MGHRA, CDR2 YSYEKL. The CDR3 has 13 residues. The CDR3 sequence is CASSQGKLGTPNF. The CDR3 DNA is TGCGCCAGCAGCCAGGGGAAACTAGGGACTCCAAATTTT.

A few counts support this clonotype. The chain combines TRBV7-2 with TRBJ2-3; no definite D call. This CDR3 is built from 14 residues. Germline lookup yields CDR1 SGHTA and CDR2 FQGNSA. Trimming removed 1 base at V and 6 bases at J, with 11 bases between. CDR3 sequence (DNA): TGTGCCAGCAGCTTAGGTCTACCCCCCGATACGCAGTATTTT. Its protein product is CASSLGLPPDTQYF.

V is TRBV10-3 and J is TRBJ1-5; perhaps TRBD1 as D (6 bases). The CDR3 contains 13 residues. V lost 6 bases and J lost 5, with 11 bases in between. Germline V CDR1 and CDR2: ENHRY, SYGVKD. CDR3: CAIRRQVDQPQHF. The DNA for the CDR3 is TGTGCCATCAGGAGACAGGTCGATCAGCCCCAGCATTTT.

The chain couples TRBV13 to TRBJ2-1; 8 nucleotides agree with TRBD2. Germline CDR1 PRHDT, CDR2 FYEKMQ (reference sequence). This CDR3 region has 15 residues. Losses at the gene ends were 5 bases for V and 4 bases for J; bases not matched to a gene: 7. The CDR3 nucleotides read TGTGCCAGCAGCGTACTAGCGGCAGCTTACAATGAGCAGTTCTTC. Its translation: CASSVLAAAYNEQFF.

In its sample, this clonotype was seen a few times. The chain carries TRBV7-2 and TRBJ2-1; a weak D match, TRBD2 (5 bases). The CDR3 has 16 amino acids. V shed 0 bases and J shed 0 bases, with 9 bases lying between them. CDR1 and CDR2 (germline): SGHTA, FQGNSA. In DNA form, the CDR3 reads TGTGCCAGCAGCTTAGCGCGGGCCATCTCCTACAATGAGCAGTTCTTC. Translated: CASSLARAISYNEQFF. Full variable domain (remainder filled in from reference TRBV7-2 and TRBJ2-1): GAGVSQSPSNKVTEKGKDVELRCDPISGHTALYWYRQSLGQGLEFLIYFQGNSAPDKSGLPSDRFSAERTGGSVSTLTIQRTQQEDSAVYLCASSLARAISYNEQFFGPGTRLTVL.

This clonotype was recorded many times. This rearrangement joins TRBV9 to TRBJ2-7; D not resolved. Trimming pared 3 bases from V and 2 bases from J, leaving 9 bases between. The CDR3 is 13 amino acids. The V gene's germline CDR1 is SGDLS and CDR2 YYNGEE. The CDR3 here is CASSEDTAYEQYF. The CDR3 DNA reads as TGTGCCAGCAGCGAAGACACAGCCTACGAGCAGTACTTC.

This clonotype came up a few times. An end of the junction differs from the germline gene, which may be a read error. The rearrangement links TRBV5-1 to TRBJ1-4; perhaps TRBD1 as D (5 bases). The germline V gene encodes CDR1 SGHRS and CDR2 YFSETQ. The CDR3 length is 15 residues. The CDR3 nucleotides read TGCGCCAGCAGCGTCCAGGGTCCAACTAATAAAAAACTGTTTTTT. The encoded protein is CASSVQGPTNKKLFF.

This clonotype was detected a few times. The chain employs TRBV5-4 and TRBJ2-7; D may be TRBD1 (6 bases). The germline V gene has CDR1 SGHNT and CDR2 YYREEE (reference sequence). V was shortened by 0 bases and J by 0 bases, with 25 bases between the two germline ends. This CDR3 spans 20 amino acids. The CDR3 spells CASSLALRGPQGPNSYEQYV. CDR3 coding DNA: TGTGCCAGCAGCTTGGCCCTCCGGGGACCACAGGGCCCTAACTCCTACGAGCAGTACGTC.

This clonotype showed up many times. The rearrangement links TRBV15 to TRBJ2-1, with D tentatively TRBD2 (5 bases). Germline values: CDR1 LNHNV, CDR2 YYDKDF (reference sequence). V lost 5 bases and J 2 bases, leaving 22 bases between the germline ends. This CDR3 is 18 amino acids long. The CDR3 spells CATSPHGELGSTYNEQFF. The CDR3 nucleotides are TGTGCCACCAGCCCCCACGGGGAACTAGGTTCGACCTACAATGAGCAGTTCTTC.

This clonotype has only a few counts. The chain has TRBV4-2 and TRBJ2-1, with 9 bases lining up with TRBD2. Losses at the gene ends were 2 bases for V and 5 bases for J; bases not matched to a gene: 16. The CDR3 loop spans 19 amino acids. CDR1 is LGHNA, CDR2 YNFKEQ, per germline. The CDR3 DNA follows: TGTGCCAGCAGCCAACTAACCCCAGGGGCTAGCGGGAATAACAATGAGCAGTTCTTC. It is translated as CASSQLTPGASGNNNEQFF.

This clonotype has a handful of counts. The chain recombines TRBV20-1 with TRBJ2-1, with D perhaps TRBD1 or TRBD2 (5 bases each). The CDR3 runs to 16 residues. The germline gives CDR1 DFQATT, CDR2 SNEGSKA (reference sequence). Trimming left V 5 bases short and J 1 base short, with 18 bases between. CDR3 residues: CSADYYLGASYNEQFF. CDR3 in DNA: TGCAGTGCTGACTACTACCTCGGGGCTTCCTACAATGAGCAGTTCTTC.

V usage is TRBV20-1 and J usage is TRBJ2-6, with D unclear. There are 14 residues in the CDR3. V was trimmed by 3 bases and J by 2 bases, leaving 8 bases between them. Germline V CDR1 and CDR2: DFQATT, SNEGSKA (reference sequence). Here the CDR3 DNA reads TGCAGTGCTAGGCGGAGTACTGGGGCCAACGTCCTGACTTTC. It codes for CSARRSTGANVLTF.

There are a few counts of this clonotype. The CDR3: CAIRGLASQETQYF. Written as DNA, the CDR3 is TGTGCCATCAGGGGACTAGCGAGCCAAGAGACCCAGTACTTC. The chain is built from TRBV10-3 and TRBJ2-5; 10 nucleotides match TRBD2. The CDR3 has 14 residues. The germline CDR1 and CDR2 sequences are ENHRY and SYGVKD. Trimming removed 6 bases from V and 1 base from J; junction bases left unmatched: 2.

V gene TRBV20-1 combines with J gene TRBJ2-3; 10 bases fit TRBD2. The germline V gene has CDR1 DFQATT and CDR2 SNEGSKA (reference sequence). CDR3 length equals 14 residues. V gave up 5 bases and J gave up 4 bases; unmatched junction bases: 6. CDR3 bases: TGCAGTGCTGATACTAGCGGGGACTCAGATACGCAGTATTTT. It codes for CSADTSGDSDTQYF.